This T cell receptor beta chain was profiled in a study of blood T cell repertoires in COVID-19. Looking at the study overall: Samples representing acute and convalescent COVID-19 were sourced from the United States, Italy and Spain. T cells, B-cell-depleted T cells, or PBMCs supplied cDNA or gDNA.

Germline V gene lookup returns CDR1 GTSNPN and CDR2 SVGIG (reference sequence). V lost 4 bases, J lost 5 bases, and 4 bases stayed unmatched. CDR3 length: 13 residues. Per the original data handling: Estimates of nucleated cell counts were drawn from the amplification of reference gene primers. Generated by immunoSEQ multiplex PCR, the TCRdb table keeps only in-frame clones and is missing some. V and J calls and clone size come straight from that table; D and trimming were deduced from the DNA. The sample lists 95,000 to 120,000 clones, around 84% seen once, with less than 9.5% in the top ten. The chain links TRBV30 to TRBJ2-1; 8 nucleotides agree with TRBD1. This TCR came from a woman aged 35 to 49 with acute or convalescent COVID-19. The source material was peripheral blood. CDR3 sequence: CAWITDRDNEQFF. CDR3 bases: TGTGCCTGGATTACGGACAGGGACAATGAGCAGTTCTTC.